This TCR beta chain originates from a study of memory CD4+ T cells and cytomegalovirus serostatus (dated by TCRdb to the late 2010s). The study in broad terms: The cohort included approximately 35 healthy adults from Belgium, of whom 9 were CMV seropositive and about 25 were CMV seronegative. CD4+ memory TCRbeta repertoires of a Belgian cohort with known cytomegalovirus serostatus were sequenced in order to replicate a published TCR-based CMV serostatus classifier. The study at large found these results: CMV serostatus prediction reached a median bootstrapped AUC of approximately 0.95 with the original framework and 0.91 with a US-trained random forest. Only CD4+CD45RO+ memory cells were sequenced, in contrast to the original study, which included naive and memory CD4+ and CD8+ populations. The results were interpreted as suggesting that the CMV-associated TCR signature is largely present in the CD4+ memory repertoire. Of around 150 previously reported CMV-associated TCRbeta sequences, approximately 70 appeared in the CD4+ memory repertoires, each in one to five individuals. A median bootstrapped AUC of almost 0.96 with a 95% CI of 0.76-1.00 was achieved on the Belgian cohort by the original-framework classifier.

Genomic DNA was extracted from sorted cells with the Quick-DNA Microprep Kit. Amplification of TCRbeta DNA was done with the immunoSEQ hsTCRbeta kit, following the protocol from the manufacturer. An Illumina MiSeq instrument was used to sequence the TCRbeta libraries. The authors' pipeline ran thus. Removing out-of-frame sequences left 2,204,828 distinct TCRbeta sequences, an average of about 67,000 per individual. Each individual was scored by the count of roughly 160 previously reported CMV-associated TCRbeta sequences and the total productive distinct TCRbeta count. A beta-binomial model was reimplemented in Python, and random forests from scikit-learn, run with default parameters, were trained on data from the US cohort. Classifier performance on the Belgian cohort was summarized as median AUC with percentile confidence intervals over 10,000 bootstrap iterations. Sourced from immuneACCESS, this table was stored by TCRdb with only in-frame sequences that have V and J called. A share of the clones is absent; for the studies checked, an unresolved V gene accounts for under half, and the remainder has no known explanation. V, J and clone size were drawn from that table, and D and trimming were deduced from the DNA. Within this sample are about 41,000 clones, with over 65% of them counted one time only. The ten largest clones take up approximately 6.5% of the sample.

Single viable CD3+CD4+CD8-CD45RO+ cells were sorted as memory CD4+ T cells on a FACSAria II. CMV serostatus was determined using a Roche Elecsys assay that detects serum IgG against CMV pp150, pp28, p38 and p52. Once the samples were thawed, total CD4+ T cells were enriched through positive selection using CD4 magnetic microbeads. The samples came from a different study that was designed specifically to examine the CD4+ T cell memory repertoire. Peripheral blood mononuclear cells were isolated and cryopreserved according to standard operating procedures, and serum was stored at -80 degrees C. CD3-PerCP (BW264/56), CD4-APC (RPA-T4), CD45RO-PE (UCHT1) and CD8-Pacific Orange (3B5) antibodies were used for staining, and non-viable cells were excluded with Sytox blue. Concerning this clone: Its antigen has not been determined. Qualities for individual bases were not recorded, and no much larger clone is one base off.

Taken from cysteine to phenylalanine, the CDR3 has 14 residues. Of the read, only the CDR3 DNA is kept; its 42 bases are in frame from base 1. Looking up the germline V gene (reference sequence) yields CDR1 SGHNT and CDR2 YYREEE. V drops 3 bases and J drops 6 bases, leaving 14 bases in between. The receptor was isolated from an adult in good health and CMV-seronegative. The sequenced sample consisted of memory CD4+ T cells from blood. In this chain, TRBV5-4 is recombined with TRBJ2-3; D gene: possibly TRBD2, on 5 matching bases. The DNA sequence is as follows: TGTGCCAGCAGCTCTAGGACTCTGGGCGATACGCAGTATTTT. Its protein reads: CASSSRTLGDTQYF.